The rows below give T cell receptor beta chains drawn from one sample of a study of T cells in Graves' hyperthyroidism and ophthalmopathy. TCRdb independently ran MiXCR on the multiplex PCR reads; one entry per CDR3 protein. The sample has roughly 700,000 distinct CDR3 sequences, roughly 17% seen once. Sequencing was performed on blood. The receptors shown here come from a man between 45 and 60 years old with Graves' hyperthyroidism. Both conserved end residues are part of each CDR3.

length,V,CDR3
14,TRBV30,CACFWRSNTGELFF
22,TRBV6-1,CASSFAGTSCKTPFFIGYGYTF
15,TRBV7-8,CASSGIDRPFEAQYF
13,TRBV20-1,CSASGQAPDTQYF
17,TRBV20-1,CSAPNSGQLPSTDTQYF
14,TRBV19,CASSMWESSYGYTF
14,TRBV30,CAWSVAELSDTQYF
13,TRBV7-2,CASRVPNQETQYF
14,TRBV7-2,CASRSGQGFYEQYF
14,TRBV6-1,CASNSGNSNQPQHF